This is a list of T cell receptor beta chains from one sample in a study of blood T cells in healthy people across ages. TCRdb re-called the 5' RACE reads with MiXCR, one entry per CDR3 protein. The sample yields 650,000 to 700,000 distinct CDR3 sequences, roughly 30% seen once. Specimen: blood. The receptors shown here come from a woman aged 80 or over in good health. Both conserved end residues are part of each CDR3. Fields, in order: J gene, D gene, clone size, V gene, CDR3 protein, CDR3 DNA. D genes are given only for firm matches. For some rows the clone size is stated as once, few or many, or as a class when expanded; others skip it.

TRBJ2-7 NA NA TRBV4-2 CASSQGPRLDTRSYEQYF TGTGCCAGCAGCCAAGGTCCCCGTCTGGACACCAGATCCTACGAGCAGTACTTC
TRBJ2-5 TRBD1 many TRBV5-1 CASSAGQGNQETQYF TGCGCCAGCAGCGCGGGACAGGGGAACCAAGAGACCCAGTACTTC
TRBJ2-3 NA many TRBV20-1 CSARMAKGGRGASTDTQYF TGCAGTGCTAGAATGGCTAAGGGGGGCAGGGGAGCTAGCACAGATACGCAGTATTTT
TRBJ2-5 TRBD1 many TRBV27 CASSPARDSHAETQYF TGTGCCAGCAGCCCCGCCAGGGACAGCCACGCGGAGACCCAGTACTTC
TRBJ2-3 TRBD2 NA TRBV12-3/TRBV12-4 CASSPVGTSGGLSTDTEYF TGTGCCAGCAGTCCAGTGGGGACTAGCGGGGGGTTGAGCACAGATACGGAGTATTTT
TRBJ1-5 NA many TRBV10-3 CAITQGVDQPQHF TGTGCCATCACTCAAGGGGTGGATCAGCCCCAGCATTTT
TRBJ2-7 NA many TRBV12-3/TRBV12-4 CASSFRGGSYEQYF TGTGCCAGCAGTTTCAGGGGGGGCTCCTACGAGCAGTACTTC
TRBJ1-4 NA many TRBV30 CAWSVISGVNEKLFF TGTGCCTGGAGTGTCATCTCGGGAGTTAATGAAAAACTGTTTTTT
TRBJ2-7 TRBD1 NA TRBV10-3 CATCPGQHYEQYF TGTGCCACCTGTCCGGGACAGCACTACGAGCAGTACTTC
TRBJ1-6 TRBD1 few TRBV5-6 CASSPAGQGNSPLHF TGTGCCAGCAGCCCCGCCGGACAGGGCAATTCACCCCTCCACTTT
TRBJ2-1 NA many TRBV30 CAWSVRLAGEQFF TGTGCCTGGAGTGTACGGCTAGCAGGGGAGCAGTTCTTC
TRBJ2-7 NA many TRBV7-9 CASSRGPTYEQYF TGTGCCAGCAGCCGAGGCCCTACCTACGAGCAGTACTTC
TRBJ1-5 NA NA TRBV15 CATSRDFGDQPQHF TGTGCCACCAGCAGAGATTTCGGGGATCAGCCCCAGCATTTT
TRBJ2-7 NA many TRBV5-5 CASSLGRGTQYF TGTGCCAGCAGCTTGGGGCGGGGTACCCAGTACTTC
TRBJ2-3 NA NA TRBV7-2 CASGTLEGSTDTQYF TGTGCCAGCGGGACGTTGGAGGGGAGCACAGATACGCAGTATTTT
TRBJ2-1 NA many TRBV3-1 CASSQDRWARGEQFF TGTGCCAGCAGCCAAGATCGGTGGGCGAGGGGGGAGCAGTTCTTC
TRBJ1-1 NA NA TRBV12-3/TRBV12-4 CASSYERVRGTEAFF TGTGCCAGCAGTTATGAGCGGGTGAGGGGCACTGAAGCTTTCTTT
TRBJ2-1 NA many TRBV4-2 CASSRDSYNEQFF TGTGCCAGCAGCCGGGACTCCTACAATGAGCAGTTCTTC
TRBJ2-1 NA NA TRBV30 CAWSEGGEQFF TGTGCCTGGAGTGAGGGGGGTGAGCAGTTCTTC
TRBJ2-3 NA once TRBV12-3/TRBV12-4 CASSSSASADMQYF TGTGCCAGCAGTTCCTCGGCGAGCGCAGATATGCAATATTTT
TRBJ2-4 TRBD2 NA TRBV4-3 CASSQGLAGGGNIQYF TGCGCCAGCAGCCAAGGTCTAGCGGGGGGTGGAAACATTCAGTACTTC
TRBJ1-2 NA few TRBV28 CASSASGTNYGYTF TGTGCCAGCAGTGCCTCGGGCACTAACTATGGCTACACCTTC
TRBJ2-7 TRBD2 many TRBV6-5 CASSLAPAGSFTEQYF TGTGCCAGCAGTTTAGCGCCAGCGGGATCTTTTACGGAGCAGTACTTC
TRBJ2-6 NA NA TRBV6-5 CASSYSQVSGANVLTF TGTGCCAGCAGTTACTCACAGGTTTCTGGGGCCAACGTCCTGACTTTC
TRBJ2-5 NA NA TRBV5-1 CASSLGQVQETQYF TGCGCCAGCAGCTTGGGCCAGGTCCAAGAGACCCAGTACTTC
TRBJ2-1 NA NA TRBV27 CASRTGSPYNEQFF TGTGCCAGCAGGACAGGCTCCCCCTACAATGAGCAGTTCTTC
TRBJ1-2 NA few TRBV30 CAWTPIGGPNYGYTF TGTGCCTGGACGCCCATCGGGGGGCCTAACTATGGCTACACCTTC
TRBJ2-5 TRBD1 many TRBV5-1 CASSPWTGGRETQYF TGCGCCAGCAGCCCCTGGACAGGGGGCCGAGAGACCCAGTACTTC
TRBJ1-5 TRBD1 few TRBV5-8 CASSNYGQGGNQPQHF TGTGCCAGCAGTAATTACGGACAGGGTGGGAATCAGCCCCAGCATTTT
TRBJ1-2 NA many TRBV20-1 CLAGDRRGGYGYTF TGCCTGGCCGGGGACCGCCGAGGGGGTTATGGCTACACCTTC